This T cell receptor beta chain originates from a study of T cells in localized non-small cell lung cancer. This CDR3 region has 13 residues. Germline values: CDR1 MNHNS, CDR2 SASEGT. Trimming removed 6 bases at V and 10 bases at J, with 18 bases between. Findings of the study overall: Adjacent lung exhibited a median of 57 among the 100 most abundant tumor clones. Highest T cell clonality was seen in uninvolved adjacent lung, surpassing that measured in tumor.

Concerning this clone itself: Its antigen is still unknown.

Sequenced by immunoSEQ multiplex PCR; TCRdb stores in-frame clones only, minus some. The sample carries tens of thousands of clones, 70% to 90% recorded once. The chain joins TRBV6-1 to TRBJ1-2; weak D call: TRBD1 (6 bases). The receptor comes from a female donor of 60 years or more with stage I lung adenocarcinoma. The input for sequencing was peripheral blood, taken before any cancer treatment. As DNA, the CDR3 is TGTGCCAGCAGCTCCGGGACAAGTAGCTACTACACCTTC. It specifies CASSSGTSSYYTF.